The present T cell receptor beta chain was sequenced within a study of blood T cell repertoires in COVID-19. Authors' data handling: The authors estimated nucleated cell counts from reference gene primer amplification. This table comes from immunoSEQ multiplex PCR, and its TCRdb copy is limited to in-frame clones, with some not included. The V and J calls and clone size are taken from that table; D and trimming were inferred from the DNA. The profile shows approximately 270,000 clones, over 80% of them singletons. Living in about two dozen US areas, the participants were between roughly 18 and 90 years of age. Participants were placed into cohorts based on the clinical history they reported. Germline V gene lookup returns CDR1 MNHEY and CDR2 SVGEGT. Trimming cost V 2 bases and J 5 bases; bases outside gene matches: 12. This CDR3 is built from 17 residues.

The sequence came from a young woman with acute COVID-19. This chain uses TRBV6-2 or TRBV6-3 with TRBJ1-5, with 7 bases identical to TRBD1. Material: PBMCs or T cells enriched from blood (not recorded which). The CDR3 protein is CASSYNRRQGTHQPQHF. The CDR3 nucleotides read TGTGCCAGCAGTTACAATCGCCGACAGGGTACTCATCAGCCCCAGCATTTT.